Each of the 14 T cell receptor beta chains below was sequenced from the same sample in a study of shared clonotypes between healthy human individuals. Sequencing was performed with immunoSEQ multiplex PCR; in TCRdb, only in-frame clones are kept and a portion is missing. The data contain more than 400,000 clones, around 73% of them singletons. Material: PBMCs. These receptors were obtained from a woman aged 40 to 55 in good health. Some clones in this sample may be carry-over from other donors' samples.

This clone occurred many times. CDR3 nucleotides: TGTGCCAGCAGTGACCCTAGCGGGCCCGCTCTCTCCTACAATGAGCAGTTCTTC. This gives the protein CASSDPSGPALSYNEQFF. The chain is built from TRBV2 and TRBJ2-1, with 8 bases identical to TRBD2. Germline CDR1 reads SNHLY; CDR2 reads FYNNEI. The CDR3 spans 18 residues. Trimming cost V 3 bases and J 0 bases; bases outside gene matches: 10.

This chain joins TRBV14 and TRBJ2-6, with D unresolved. This CDR3 comprises 15 residues. Germline CDR1 is SGHDN and CDR2 is FVKESK. V was clipped by 1 base and J by 4 bases, with 8 bases between them. The CDR3 sequence: CASSQGARGANVLTF. Here the CDR3 DNA reads TGTGCCAGCAGCCAAGGAGCCAGGGGGGCCAACGTCCTGACTTTC.

This clone came up a few times. V and J are TRBV5-4 and TRBJ1-1, with D unclear. Germline V gene sequence: CDR1 SGHNT, CDR2 YYREEE (reference sequence). Between the trimmed V and J ends, which lost 0 bases and 2 bases, there was a span of 5 bases. The CDR3 totals 13 residues. The CDR3 region has the DNA TGTGCCAGCAGCTTGGGGGCTAACACTGAAGCTTTCTTT. Translated, it gives CASSLGANTEAFF.

CDR3 sequence reads: CASASGTNSYEQYF. CDR3 bases: TGTGCCAGCGCCTCCGGGACAAACTCCTACGAGCAGTACTTC. This rearrangement joins TRBV6-6 to TRBJ2-7, with D perhaps matching TRBD1 (6 bases). This CDR3 has 14 amino acids. Germline V lookup: CDR1 MNHNY, CDR2 SVGAGI (reference sequence). Trimming took off 8 bases at V and 0 bases at J, with 14 bases between the two ends.

V gene TRBV11-2 combines with J gene TRBJ1-2; maybe TRBD1 (6 bases). Trimming pared 3 bases from V and 7 bases from J, leaving 15 bases between. Germline assignment: CDR1 SGHAT and CDR2 FQNNGV. The CDR3 runs to 14 residues. CDR3 loop: CASSFITGRPGYTF. DNA of the CDR3: TGTGCCAGCAGCTTCATTACAGGGAGACCTGGCTACACCTTC. The entire variable domain, with the rest obtained from reference TRBV11-2 and TRBJ1-2, is as follows: EAGVAQSPRYKIIEKRQSVAFWCNPISGHATLYWYQQILGQGPKLLIQFQNNGVVDDSQLPKDRFSAERLKGVDSTLKIQPAKLEDSAVYLCASSFITGRPGYTFGSGTRLTVV.

This chain uses TRBV6-5 with TRBJ2-7; 8 positions match TRBD2. Germline V gene sequence: CDR1 MNHEY, CDR2 SVGAGI. This CDR3 has 14 amino acids. Trimming removed 2 bases from V and 2 bases from J; junction bases left unmatched: 2. In DNA, the CDR3 is TGTGCCAGCAGTTACCGGGAGGGCCCCTACGAGCAGTACTTC. Translating it yields CASSYREGPYEQYF.

Turning to this clone: This same CDR3 is encoded by further DNA sequences in the sample. The genes are TRBV20-1 and TRBJ2-3; D unresolved. This CDR3 is 11 amino acids long. The germline gives CDR1 DFQATT, CDR2 SNEGSKA (reference sequence). V was cut by 4 bases and J by 6 bases, with 8 bases left in between. As DNA, the CDR3 is TGCAGTGCTACCTCGGGTGATACGCAGTATTTT. This gives the protein CSATSGDTQYF.

The chain joins TRBV6-1 to TRBJ1-1, with 8 nucleotides matching TRBD1. Germline-derived CDR1 and CDR2 are MNHNS and SASEGT. The V and J ends lost 7 bases and 5 bases, in that order; junction bases with no gene match: 9. The CDR3 is 14 amino acids. CDR3 nucleotides: TGTGCCAGCACCCCGGACAGGGTAAGGACTGAAGCTTTCTTT. This gives the protein CASTPDRVRTEAFF.

J is TRBJ2-2 and V is TRBV28, with D perhaps given as TRBD1 or TRBD2 (5 bases each). The CDR3 extends over 15 amino acids. Germline V lookup: CDR1 MDHEN, CDR2 SYDVKM. V lost 6 bases and J lost 7, with 18 bases in between. CDR3 nucleotides: TGTGCCAGCAGACATCCGGGACCTCTGAGCGGGGAGCTGTTTTTT. Protein: CASRHPGPLSGELFF.

The chain is built from TRBV7-2 and TRBJ1-5; weak D call: TRBD1 (5 bases). The CDR3 spans 16 residues. The germline V gene has CDR1 SGHTA and CDR2 FQGNSA. V was trimmed by 3 bases and J by 2 bases, leaving 14 bases between them. CDR3 nucleotides: TGTGCCAGCAGCTTTCGTGAGGACATTCGCAATCAGCCCCAGCATTTT. Residues: CASSFREDIRNQPQHF. The full variable domain, rest sourced from reference TRBV7-2 and TRBJ1-5, is GAGVSQSPSNKVTEKGKDVELRCDPISGHTALYWYRQSLGQGLEFLIYFQGNSAPDKSGLPSDRFSAERTGGSVSTLTIQRTQQEDSAVYLCASSFREDIRNQPQHFGDGTRLSIL.

This clone was seen once. The same CDR3 arises from other DNA sequences in this sample as well. V usage is TRBV5-1 and J usage is TRBJ2-3; 12 nucleotides agree with TRBD2. This CDR3 is built from 16 residues. The V and J ends lost 0 bases and 4 bases, in that order; junction bases with no gene match: 3. CDR1 is SGHRS and CDR2 is YFSETQ in the germline V gene. The CDR3 sequence: CASSLVLAGGSDTQYF. CDR3 sequence (DNA): TGCGCCAGCAGCTTGGTACTAGCGGGAGGCTCAGATACGCAGTATTTT. The whole variable domain, remainder taken from reference TRBV5-1 and TRBJ2-3, is KAGVTQTPRYLIKTRGQQVTLSCSPISGHRSVSWYQQTPGQGLQFLFEYFSETQRNKGNFPGRFSGRQFSNSRSEMNVSTLELGDSALYLCASSLVLAGGSDTQYFGPGTRLTVL.

The V and J genes are TRBV30 and TRBJ2-2; D possibly matches TRBD1 or TRBD2 (5 bases each). The CDR3 totals 14 residues. Trimming removed 4 bases from V and 4 bases from J, with 13 bases in between. The V gene's germline CDR1 is GTSNPN and CDR2 SVGIG (reference sequence). DNA of the CDR3: TGTGCCTGGAATGAGGGACGAGCCACCGGGGAGCTGTTTTTT. It yields the protein CAWNEGRATGELFF.

V gene TRBV2 combines with J gene TRBJ1-2, with 11 bases lining up with TRBD1. The V gene end was trimmed by 4 bases and the J gene end by 3 bases; junction bases not matched to a gene: 4. The CDR3 is 15 residues long. From germline, CDR1 is SNHLY and CDR2 FYNNEI. In nucleotides, the CDR3 is TGTGCCAGCAGTGCCCGGACAGGGGGCGACTATGGCTACACCTTC. Its translation: CASSARTGGDYGYTF.

This rearrangement joins TRBV7-3 to TRBJ1-1; a possible D gene is TRBD1 (6 bases). CDR3 size: 14 residues. Trimming took 5 bases from V and 0 from J, leaving 10 bases between them. Germline assignment: CDR1 SGHTA and CDR2 FQGTGA. CDR3 nucleotides: TGTGCCAGCAGCCCACAGGGCATGAACACTGAAGCTTTCTTT. It translates to CASSPQGMNTEAFF.